Listed below are T cell receptor beta chains from one sample, sequenced in a study of cytomegalovirus exposure and HLA in healthy donors. The assay was immunoSEQ multiplex PCR, and TCRdb's table has in-frame clones only and misses some. The data show 150,000 or so clones, roughly 74% seen once. The sample comprised PBMCs. These receptors were taken from a woman in her 40s in good health and CMV-seropositive. Each CDR3 is given with its conserved first and last residue. D genes are given only for firm matches. Only some rows state a clone size, as once, few, many or a class for expanded clones.

>TRBJ2-6|.|.|TRBV30
CAWRETSGANVLTF
TGTGCCTGGAGGGAGACCTCTGGGGCCAACGTCCTGACTTTC
>TRBJ2-7|few|TRBD2|TRBV11-2
CASSSSGTTYEQYF
TGTGCCAGCAGCTCGAGCGGGACCACCTACGAGCAGTACTTC
>TRBJ2-2|.|.|TRBV2
CASRQGTGELFF
TGTGCCAGCAGACAGGGCACCGGGGAGCTGTTTTTT
>TRBJ2-1|.|TRBD2|TRBV5-1
CASSVAGGNEQFF
TGCGCCAGCAGCGTAGCGGGAGGGAATGAGCAGTTCTTC
>TRBJ2-1|.|TRBD2|TRBV7-2
CASSLTSGGNEQFF
TGTGCCAGCAGCCTGACTAGCGGGGGCAATGAGCAGTTCTTC
>TRBJ1-3|.|TRBD1|TRBV18
CASSGQAGNTIYF
TGTGCCAGCTCAGGACAGGCTGGAAACACCATATATTTT
>TRBJ2-1|.|TRBD1|TRBV7-2
CASSRRQGAQNEQFF
TGTGCCAGCAGCCGACGCCAGGGGGCGCAGAATGAGCAGTTCTTC
>TRBJ2-3|.|TRBD2|TRBV7-3
CASSLTSGSDTQYF
TGTGCCAGCAGCCTCACTAGCGGGAGTGATACGCAGTATTTT
>TRBJ1-6|.|.|TRBV6-1
CASRTDSNSPLHF
TGTGCCAGCAGGACGGACAGTAACTCACCCCTCCACTTT
>TRBJ1-3|.|.|TRBV7-2
CASSLGGPGRGNTVYF
TGTGCCAGCAGCTTAGGCGGCCCCGGTCGGGGAAACACCGTATATTTT
>TRBJ2-3|.|.|TRBV5-1
CASQGNGDTQYF
TGCGCCAGTCAGGGAAATGGGGATACGCAGTATTTT
>TRBJ1-1|.|TRBD1|TRBV11-1
CASSFRGQSTEAFF
TGTGCCAGCAGCTTCAGGGGGCAGAGCACTGAAGCTTTCTTT
>TRBJ1-1|.|.|TRBV23-1
CASSQEEGTEAFF
TGCGCCAGCAGTCAAGAGGAGGGCACTGAAGCTTTCTTT
>TRBJ2-5|.|.|TRBV11-2
CASSLGAGKETQYF
TGTGCCAGCAGCTTGGGAGCGGGCAAAGAGACCCAGTACTTC
>TRBJ2-1|.|.|TRBV13
CASSLSRGSYNEQFF
TGTGCCAGCAGCTTGTCCCGGGGGTCCTACAATGAGCAGTTCTTC
>TRBJ2-1|few|TRBD2|TRBV9
CASSGTSGSEQFF
TGTGCCAGCAGCGGGACTAGCGGGAGTGAGCAGTTCTTC
>TRBJ1-1|.|TRBD1|TRBV19
CASSIQQGAGTEAFF
TGTGCCAGTAGTATCCAACAGGGGGCCGGCACTGAAGCTTTCTTT
>TRBJ2-3|.|TRBD2|TRBV7-2
CASSLATSGGTDTQYF
TGTGCCAGCAGCTTAGCGACTAGCGGGGGGACAGATACGCAGTATTTT
>TRBJ2-1|few|TRBD1|TRBV13
CASSPRQGRGDNEQFF
TGTGCCAGCAGCCCTAGACAGGGTCGAGGGGACAATGAGCAGTTCTTC
>TRBJ2-3|.|TRBD2|TRBV6-1
CATVTGLAGADTQYF
TGTGCCACCGTTACGGGACTAGCGGGAGCAGATACGCAGTATTTT
>TRBJ1-6|.|.|TRBV7-8
CASSLDGLALHF
TGTGCCAGCAGCCTAGACGGGTTAGCCCTCCACTTT
>TRBJ2-2|.|.|TRBV28
CASSPPSSPNTGELFF
TGTGCCAGCAGTCCCCCTTCTAGCCCGAACACCGGGGAGCTGTTTTTT
>TRBJ1-3|.|TRBD1|TRBV4-3
CASSQDPRTGDSGNTIYF
TGCGCCAGCAGCCAAGATCCGAGGACAGGGGACTCTGGAAACACCATATATTTT
>TRBJ2-7|.|TRBD1|TRBV28
CASSLPGTGSFYEQYF
TGTGCCAGCAGTTTGCCCGGGACAGGTTCCTTCTACGAGCAGTACTTC
>TRBJ2-1|.|TRBD2|TRBV6-1
CASSLERDINEQFF
TGTGCCAGCTCCCTGGAGCGGGATATCAATGAGCAGTTCTTC
>TRBJ2-2|.|TRBD2|TRBV9
CASSTPAGREGHTGELFF
TGTGCCAGCAGCACCCCGGCTGGGCGGGAGGGCCACACCGGGGAGCTGTTTTTT
>TRBJ2-1|.|.|TRBV7-6
CASSLEAGKGNEQFF
TGTGCCAGCAGCTTAGAGGCGGGGAAAGGGAATGAGCAGTTCTTC
>TRBJ2-3|.|.|TRBV9
CASSVGGSTDTQYF
TGTGCCAGCAGCGTAGGCGGGAGCACAGATACGCAGTATTTT
>TRBJ2-5|.|.|TRBV15
CAVPLSITRGTETQYF
TGTGCCGTCCCTCTCTCCATAACCCGGGGTACAGAGACCCAGTACTTC
>TRBJ2-7|.|TRBD1|TRBV28
CASWGQGRHEQYF
TGTGCCAGCTGGGGACAGGGCCGGCACGAGCAGTACTTC
>TRBJ2-1|.|.|TRBV11-2
CASSPLTSSDEQFF
TGTGCCAGCAGCCCGCTCACTAGTTCGGATGAGCAGTTCTTC
>TRBJ2-7|.|.|TRBV6-5
CASSYVQGTLTYEQYF
TGTGCCAGCAGTTACGTTCAGGGGACCCTCACCTACGAGCAGTACTTC
>TRBJ2-7|.|TRBD2|TRBV11-2
CASSLSSGSVYEQYF
TGTGCCAGCAGCTTAAGTAGCGGGAGCGTGTACGAGCAGTACTTC
>TRBJ2-7|once|TRBD1|TRBV19
CASSARDRGGEQYF
TGTGCCAGTAGTGCCCGGGACAGGGGGGGCGAGCAGTACTTC
>TRBJ2-7|.|.|TRBV2
CASRMGHIYEQYF
TGTGCCAGCAGGATGGGACATATCTACGAGCAGTACTTC
>TRBJ2-3|.|TRBD1|TRBV7-7
CASSLGTGHTDTQYF
TGTGCTAGCAGCTTAGGGACAGGGCACACAGATACGCAGTATTTT
>TRBJ2-5|.|TRBD2|TRBV6-5
CASSYSTSVQTQYF
TGTGCCAGCAGTTACTCTACTAGCGTACAGACCCAGTACTTC
>TRBJ1-1|once|.|TRBV11-2
CASSFVAGPVNTEAFF
TGTGCCAGCAGCTTCGTCGCAGGGCCGGTGAACACTGAAGCTTTCTTT
>TRBJ1-2|.|TRBD1|TRBV5-4
CASSPLTGTGVEGGYGYTF
TGTGCCAGCAGCCCTCTAACCGGGACAGGGGTTGAGGGTGGCTATGGCTACACCTTC
>TRBJ1-6|.|.|TRBV6-5
CASTEGYNSPLHF
TGTGCCAGCACAGAGGGCTATAATTCACCCCTCCACTTT
>TRBJ1-3|.|TRBD1|TRBV2
CASGWDRVRIGTGNTIYF
TGTGCCAGCGGGTGGGACAGGGTGAGGATAGGCACTGGAAACACCATATATTTT
>TRBJ2-1|.|TRBD2|TRBV7-2
CASSLVVSGNNEQFF
TGTGCCAGCAGCTTAGTGGTTAGCGGGAACAATGAGCAGTTCTTC